These 19 T cell receptor beta chains were all obtained from the same sample, sequenced in a study of technical replicates of blood from several donors. Generated by immunoSEQ multiplex PCR, the TCRdb table keeps only in-frame clones and is missing some. The sample has approximately 97,000 clones; around 95% are singletons. The source material was T cells isolated from PBMCs. The receptors come from a human donor in good health.

CDR3: CASSYDGIPYEQYF. DNA of the CDR3: TGTGCCAGCAGTTACGACGGGATCCCCTACGAGCAGTACTTC. This chain connects TRBV6-6 to TRBJ2-7, with D possibly TRBD2 on 5 matching bases. This CDR3 spans 14 amino acids. CDR1 and CDR2 from the germline V gene are MNHNY and SVGAGI (reference sequence). With 2 bases removed from V and 2 bases from J, the gap between germline ends came to 10 bases.

The J gene is TRBJ2-7, the V gene TRBV7-2; D call uncertain. With 2 bases removed from V and 6 bases from J, the gap between germline ends came to 8 bases. Germline assignment: CDR1 SGHTA and CDR2 FQGNSA. The CDR3 contains 12 residues. The CDR3 sequence is CASSLSLSEQYF. The CDR3 region has the DNA TGTGCCAGCAGCTTATCCCTCAGCGAGCAGTACTTC.

V usage is TRBV5-1 and J usage is TRBJ1-1, with D perhaps TRBD1 (6 bases). The germline V and J ends were trimmed by 0 bases and 2 bases, with 11 bases remaining between them. Germline CDR1 reads SGHRS; CDR2 reads YFSETQ. The CDR3 contains 15 residues. The CDR3 is CASSLENRVNTEAFF. The CDR3 DNA reads TGCGCCAGCAGCTTGGAGAACAGGGTTAACACTGAAGCTTTCTTT.

This clone appeared once. V usage is TRBV5-1 and J usage is TRBJ2-2; 8 bases line up with TRBD1. CDR1 is SGHRS and CDR2 is YFSETQ in the germline V gene. The CDR3 consists of 16 residues. The junction had 5 bases not matched to a gene; V was cut back by 2 bases and J by 2 bases. In nucleotides, the CDR3 is TGCGCCAGCAGCTTACTTGGACAGGGAAACACCGGGGAGCTGTTTTTT. Translating it yields CASSLLGQGNTGELFF.

V usage is TRBV6-5 and J usage is TRBJ2-7; 9 bases align to TRBD1. Germline V CDR1 and CDR2: MNHEY, SVGAGI. Unmatched junction bases numbered 4, after V lost 5 bases and J lost 5 bases. The CDR3 has 13 residues. The CDR3 DNA sequence: TGTGCCAGCAGTCGACAGGGGGAAAACGAGCAGTACTTC. Translating gives CASSRQGENEQYF.

V is TRBV5-1 and J is TRBJ2-7, with 7 bases identical to TRBD1. Germline loops: CDR1 SGHRS, CDR2 YFSETQ. The length of the CDR3 is 13 residues. V lost 7 bases to trimming and J lost 5 bases; unmatched junction nucleotides: 9. The CDR3 nucleotides read TGCGCCAGCGCTCGGACAGGTCGACACGAGCAGTACTTC. This encodes CASARTGRHEQYF.

This clone was observed a handful of times. The J gene is TRBJ2-5, the V gene TRBV9; the D is unclear. V lost 0 bases and J 2 bases, leaving 8 bases between the germline ends. The CDR3 covers 14 residues. Germline CDR1 and CDR2: SGDLS and YYNGEE. The CDR3 sequence is CASSVGSLQETQYF. CDR3 nucleotide sequence: TGTGCCAGCAGCGTAGGTTCCTTACAAGAGACCCAGTACTTC.

This chain joins TRBV7-8 and TRBJ2-3; possible D gene TRBD2, 5 bases. The length of the CDR3 is 14 residues. V was trimmed by 8 bases and J by 1 base, leaving 13 bases between them. Germline V gene sequence: CDR1 SGHVS, CDR2 FQNEAQ. This chain's CDR3 is CASDRTFGTDTQYF. In DNA form, the CDR3 reads TGTGCCAGCGACCGGACTTTCGGCACAGATACGCAGTATTTT.

V gene TRBV4-1 combines with J gene TRBJ2-1, with D unclear. CDR1 MGHRA and CDR2 YSYEKL come from the germline V gene. The CDR3 is 13 amino acids. Trimming removed 2 bases from V and 5 bases from J, with 7 bases in between. Here the CDR3 DNA reads TGCGCCAGCAGCCAACTTCTCGACAATGAGCAGTTCTTC. This encodes CASSQLLDNEQFF.

The genes are TRBV11-2 and TRBJ2-7, with no clear D. The germline V and J ends were trimmed by 4 bases and 6 bases, with 10 bases remaining between them. CDR1 SGHAT and CDR2 FQNNGV come from the germline V gene. The CDR3 is made up of 12 amino acids. CDR3 DNA sequence: TGTGCCAGCAGCTCCTTAGTATTCGAGCAGTACTTC. Protein sequence: CASSSLVFEQYF.

The rearrangement links TRBV28 to TRBJ2-7, with TRBD1 matching over 8 bases. The CDR3 consists of 14 residues. Trimming took 5 bases from V and 4 from J; bases not matched to a gene: 7. Germline V gene sequence: CDR1 MDHEN, CDR2 SYDVKM. CDR3 sequence: CASSLYRGRYEQYF. CDR3 nucleotide sequence: TGTGCCAGCAGTCTCTACAGGGGGAGGTACGAGCAGTACTTC.

The chain employs TRBV14 and TRBJ1-2, with D perhaps TRBD1 (5 bases). The ends were cut back, 4 bases at V and 13 bases at J, with 19 bases in the middle. The length of the CDR3 is 13 residues. In germline, CDR1 is SGHDN, CDR2 FVKESK. CDR3 amino acids: CASSRQRAMASTF. The CDR3 nucleotides read TGTGCCAGCAGCCGACAGCGCGCTATGGCTTCCACCTTC.

The chain combines TRBV2 with TRBJ1-2, with TRBD1 matching over 7 bases. The CDR3 sequence is 18 residues long. V lost 0 bases to trimming and J lost 0 bases; unmatched junction nucleotides: 10. CDR1 and CDR2 from the germline V gene are SNHLY and FYNNEI. In nucleotides, the CDR3 is TGTGCCAGCAGTGAAGCACGAACAGGGGCGATAGCTAACTATGGCTACACCTTC. Encoded protein: CASSEARTGAIANYGYTF.

The genes are TRBV10-3 and TRBJ2-3; 13 positions agree with TRBD2. V dropped 4 bases and J dropped 4; count of bases not matched to a gene: 5. The germline V gene has CDR1 ENHRY and CDR2 SYGVKD. The CDR3 covers 16 residues. CDR3 coding DNA: TGTGCCATCAGTGGGACTAGCGGGGGAGGGGCAGATACGCAGTATTTT. Translating gives CAISGTSGGGADTQYF.

This chain uses TRBV6-5 with TRBJ1-2; tentative D call: TRBD1 (6 bases). Germline-derived CDR1 and CDR2 are MNHEY and SVGAGI. V lost 0 bases and J 2 bases, leaving 10 bases between the germline ends. This CDR3 contains 15 residues. CDR3 sequence reads: CASSYSTGLNYGYTF. The CDR3 bases are TGTGCCAGCAGTTACTCAACAGGGTTGAACTATGGCTACACCTTC.

This clone occurred once. V usage is TRBV28 and J usage is TRBJ1-2; 7 bases align to TRBD1. This CDR3 spans 15 amino acids. J lost 4 bases, V lost 9 bases, and 14 bases had no gene match. CDR1 is MDHEN and CDR2 is SYDVKM in the germline V gene. The CDR3: CASTYRGGRPYGYTF. CDR3 in DNA: TGTGCCAGTACTTACAGGGGTGGGAGACCCTATGGCTACACCTTC.

This clone was counted between two and nine times. The chain links TRBV30 to TRBJ1-1; the D gene is possibly TRBD1 (5 bases). The V end was cut by 1 base, the J end by 0 bases, with 6 bases between. CDR3 length: 13 amino acids. The germline CDR1 and CDR2 sequences are GTSNPN and SVGIG (reference sequence). CDR3 DNA sequence: TGTGCCTGGAGTGGACAGATGAACACTGAAGCTTTCTTT. It codes for CAWSGQMNTEAFF.

The genes are TRBV14 and TRBJ2-1; D may be TRBD2 (5 bases). This CDR3 is built from 13 residues. The germline CDR1 and CDR2 sequences are SGHDN and FVKESK. The V end lost 4 bases, the J end lost 4 bases, and 8 bases lay between the germline ends. The CDR3 DNA reads as TGTGCCAGCAGCCTCGGGAAATACAATGAGCAGTTCTTC. Protein sequence: CASSLGKYNEQFF. Full variable domain (missing parts from reference TRBV14 and TRBJ2-1): EAGVTQFPSHSVIEKGQTVTLRCDPISGHDNLYWYRRVMGKEIKFLLHFVKESKQDESGMPNNRFLAERTGGTYSTLKVQPAELEDSGVYFCASSLGKYNEQFFGPGTRLTVL.

CDR3 sequence (DNA): TGCGCCAGCAGTGGGGGGACTAGCGGGAGTAGGGTCACAGATACGCAGTATTTT. It encodes CASSGGTSGSRVTDTQYF. V usage is TRBV10-2 and J usage is TRBJ2-3, with TRBD2 identical over 14 bases. Germline V CDR1 and CDR2: WSHSY, SAAADI. This CDR3 is built from 18 residues. After removal of 4 bases from V and 2 bases from J, the junction contained 8 bases not matched to a gene.